The text below deals with one T cell receptor (beta chain). CDR3 length equals 13 residues. J was trimmed by 5 bases and V by 3 bases; bases with no gene match: 3. Germline assignment: CDR1 SGDLS and CDR2 YYNGEE. This specimen comes from a study of CD8 T cells in Susac syndrome. Overall study: Clinically active disease was present in six of the sequenced Susac syndrome patients. Roughly 8 of these patients were in remission. There were Susac syndrome patients who were therapy-naive at blood draw, others on corticosteroids, and others on intravenous immunoglobulin alone.

Roughly 0.45 to 1 ug RNA was reverse transcribed with random hexamers. TCRdb called the immunoSEQ multiplex PCR reads again in MiXCR, with one record for every CDR3 protein. The sample carries about 150,000 distinct CDR3 sequences, 90% to 95% recorded once. In blood CD8+ and CD4+ T cells, TCR beta underwent sequencing. The diagnostic criteria for definite or probable disease, as recently defined, were met by the patients with Susac syndrome. The chain joins TRBV9 to TRBJ2-5; 8 nucleotides align to TRBD1. Input material: CD4+ T cells from PBMCs. This receptor was taken from a human donor with Susac syndrome. The CDR3: CASSAGQAETQYF. CDR3 DNA: TGTGCCAGCAGCGCGGGACAGGCGGAGACCCAGTACTTC.